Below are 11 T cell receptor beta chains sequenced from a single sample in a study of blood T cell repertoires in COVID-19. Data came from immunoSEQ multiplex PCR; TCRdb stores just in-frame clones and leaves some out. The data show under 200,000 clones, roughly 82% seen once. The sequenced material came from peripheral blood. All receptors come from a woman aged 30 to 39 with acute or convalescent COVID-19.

The CDR3 is CATSDTTLTGIQETQYF. CDR3 in DNA: TGTGCCACCAGTGACACCACCTTAACAGGTATTCAAGAGACCCAGTACTTC. J is TRBJ2-5 and V is TRBV24-1; D possibly corresponds to TRBD1 (5 bases). Trimming left V 4 bases short and J 2 bases short, with 19 bases between. Per the germline V gene, CDR1 is KGHDR and CDR2 is SFDVKD. The CDR3 is made up of 17 amino acids.

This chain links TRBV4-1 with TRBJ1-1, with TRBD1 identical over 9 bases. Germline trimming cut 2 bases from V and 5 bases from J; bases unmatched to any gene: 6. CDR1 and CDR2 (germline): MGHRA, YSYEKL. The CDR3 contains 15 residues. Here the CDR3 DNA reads TGCGCCAGCAGCCAAAACAGGGGGCCGGGGACTGAAGCTTTCTTT. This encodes CASSQNRGPGTEAFF.

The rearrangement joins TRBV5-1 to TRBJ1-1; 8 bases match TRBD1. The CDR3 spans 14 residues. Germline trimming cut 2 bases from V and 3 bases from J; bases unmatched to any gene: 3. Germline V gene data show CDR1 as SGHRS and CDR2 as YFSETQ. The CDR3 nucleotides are TGCGCCAGCAGCTTCCAGGGGGCCGACACTGAAGCTTTCTTT. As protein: CASSFQGADTEAFF.

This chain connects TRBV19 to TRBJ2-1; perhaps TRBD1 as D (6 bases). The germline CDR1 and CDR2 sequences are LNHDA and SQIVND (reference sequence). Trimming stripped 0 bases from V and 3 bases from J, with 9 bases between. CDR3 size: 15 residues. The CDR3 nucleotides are TGTGCCAGTAGTATAGATACACAGGGCTACAATGAGCAGTTCTTC. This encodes CASSIDTQGYNEQFF.

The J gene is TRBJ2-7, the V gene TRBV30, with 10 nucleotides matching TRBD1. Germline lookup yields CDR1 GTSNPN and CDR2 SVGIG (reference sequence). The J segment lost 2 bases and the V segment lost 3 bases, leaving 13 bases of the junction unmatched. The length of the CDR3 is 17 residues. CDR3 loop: CAWRKGQGLSKTYEQYF. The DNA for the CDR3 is TGTGCCTGGAGGAAGGGACAGGGGTTGTCCAAGACCTACGAGCAGTACTTC.

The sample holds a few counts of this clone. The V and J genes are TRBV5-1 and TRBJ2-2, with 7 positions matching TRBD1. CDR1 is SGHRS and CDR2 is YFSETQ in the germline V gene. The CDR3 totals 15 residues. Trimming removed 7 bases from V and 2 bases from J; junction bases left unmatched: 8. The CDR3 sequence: CASRVRDSNTGELFF. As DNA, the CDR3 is TGCGCCAGCCGAGTCCGGGACAGCAACACCGGGGAGCTGTTTTTT.

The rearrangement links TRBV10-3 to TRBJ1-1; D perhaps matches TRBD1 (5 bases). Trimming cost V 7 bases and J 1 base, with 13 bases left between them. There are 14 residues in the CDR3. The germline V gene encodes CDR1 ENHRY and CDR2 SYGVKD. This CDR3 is CAIKVNRQNTEAFF. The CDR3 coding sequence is TGTGCCATCAAGGTAAACAGGCAGAACACTGAAGCTTTCTTT.

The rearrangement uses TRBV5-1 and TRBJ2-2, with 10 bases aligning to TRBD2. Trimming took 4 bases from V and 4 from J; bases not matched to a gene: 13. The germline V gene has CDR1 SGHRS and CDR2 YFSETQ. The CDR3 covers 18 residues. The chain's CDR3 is CASSVGTSASGSTGELFF. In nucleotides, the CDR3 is TGCGCCAGCAGCGTGGGGACTAGCGCGAGCGGCAGCACCGGGGAGCTGTTTTTT.

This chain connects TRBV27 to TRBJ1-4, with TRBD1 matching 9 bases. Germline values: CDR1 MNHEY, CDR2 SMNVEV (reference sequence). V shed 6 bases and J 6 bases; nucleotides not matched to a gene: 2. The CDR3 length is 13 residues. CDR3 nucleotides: TGTGCCAGCAGGACAGGGGGTTATGAAAAACTGTTTTTT. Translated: CASRTGGYEKLFF.

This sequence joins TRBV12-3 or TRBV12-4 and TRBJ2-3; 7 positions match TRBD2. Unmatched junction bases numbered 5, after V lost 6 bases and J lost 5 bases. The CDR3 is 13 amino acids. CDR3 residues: CASRRDYQDTQYF. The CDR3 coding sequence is TGTGCCAGCAGGAGGGACTACCAAGATACGCAGTATTTT.

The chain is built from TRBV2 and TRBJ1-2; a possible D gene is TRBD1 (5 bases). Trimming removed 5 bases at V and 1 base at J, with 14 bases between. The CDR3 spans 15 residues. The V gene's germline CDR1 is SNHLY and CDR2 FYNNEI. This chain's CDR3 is CASSQGAHGNYGYTF. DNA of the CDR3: TGTGCCAGCAGTCAAGGGGCACATGGTAACTATGGCTACACCTTC.